The rows below give T cell receptor beta chains drawn from one sample of a study of glioma-infiltrating T cells after dendritic cell vaccination. TCRdb's copy holds only in-frame clones and misses some; the assay was immunoSEQ multiplex PCR. Counted here are 50,000 to 75,000 clones, more than 75% occurring once; the ten biggest clones make up roughly 8.8%. The sample here was blood, taken after dendritic cell vaccination. The receptors were gathered from a human donor with glioblastoma. Each CDR3 is given with its conserved first and last residue. A D gene is named only where the DNA matches it firmly. Rows give clone size only sometimes, using once, few, many, or a class for an expanded clone.

clone_size | j_call | v_call | d_call | cdr3_aa | cdr3_nt
. | TRBJ1-2 | TRBV11-1 | . | CASGGQAGSGYIF | TGTGCCAGCGGCGGGCAGGCGGGGAGTGGCTACATCTTC
. | TRBJ1-4 | TRBV28 | . | CASYAQGQRNEKLFF | TGTGCCAGCTACGCTCAGGGCCAACGAAATGAAAAACTGTTTTTT
few | TRBJ1-2 | TRBV4-3 | . | CASSQDPGLMRTF | TGCGCCAGCAGCCAAGATCCTGGACTTATGCGGACCTTC
once | TRBJ1-5 | TRBV29-1 | TRBD1 | CSVWTGSGNQPQHF | TGCAGCGTTTGGACAGGCTCAGGCAATCAGCCCCAGCATTTT
. | TRBJ1-2 | TRBV10-3 | . | CAISSDGPGGYTF | TGTGCCATCAGTTCGGACGGCCCGGGGGGCTACACCTTC
. | TRBJ2-5 | TRBV29-1 | . | CSAWTEGTQYF | TGCAGCGCCTGGACAGAAGGGACCCAGTACTTC
. | TRBJ1-2 | TRBV6-5 | . | CASSEGGLYGYTF | TGTGCCAGCAGTGAAGGCGGGCTCTATGGCTACACCTTC
. | TRBJ1-1 | TRBV7-9 | . | CASSKGGWVAFF | TGTGCCAGCAGCAAAGGGGGTTGGGTAGCTTTCTTT
. | TRBJ1-4 | TRBV7-7 | TRBD1 | CASSQKRGRHEKLFF | TGTGCTAGCAGCCAAAAGAGGGGGCGACATGAAAAACTGTTTTTT
. | TRBJ1-1 | TRBV25-1 | TRBD1 | CASSGTGWGNTEAFF | TGTGCCAGCAGTGGGACAGGGTGGGGGAACACTGAAGCTTTCTTT
. | TRBJ1-4 | TRBV30 | TRBD1 | CAWGPGTDNEKLFF | TGTGCCTGGGGACCAGGGACAGATAATGAAAAACTGTTTTTT
. | TRBJ1-6 | TRBV30 | TRBD1 | CAWKTGGNSPLHF | TGTGCCTGGAAGACAGGGGGGAATTCACCCCTCCACTTT
. | TRBJ1-4 | TRBV11-2 | . | CASSFRGSTNEKLFF | TGTGCCAGCAGTTTCCGAGGATCAACTAATGAAAAACTGTTTTTT
. | TRBJ1-2 | TRBV28 | . | CASDNRGVYGYTF | TGTGCCAGCGACAATCGGGGGGTTTATGGCTACACCTTC
. | TRBJ1-1 | TRBV30 | . | CASLLMNTEAFF | TGTGCCTCTTTACTAATGAACACTGAAGCTTTCTTT
once | TRBJ2-5 | TRBV27 | . | CASSIDRGQWGTQYF | TGTGCCAGCAGCATCGACAGAGGACAGTGGGGGACCCAGTACTTC
. | TRBJ2-1 | TRBV4-2 | TRBD2 | CASSQEGTLAGTYNEQFF | TGTGCCAGCAGCCAAGAAGGTACCCTAGCGGGGACGTACAATGAGCAGTTCTTC